This TCR beta chain emerged from a study of response to subunit inactivated influenza vaccine. Overall study results and limits: Seasonal influenza vaccination, on each occasion, was suggested by the authors to recruit few new T cells.

MiXCR, applied by TCRdb to the RT-PCR reads, yields one record per CDR3 protein. The sample lists some 500,000 distinct CDR3 sequences, approximately 15% occurring once. In regard to this clonotype: Antigen: not known.

V lost 5 bases and J lost 3, with 15 bases in between. The CDR3 totals 15 residues. The V gene's germline CDR1 is SGHTA and CDR2 FQGNSA. The sequence derives from a man between 50 and 75 years old who received an inactivated influenza vaccine. V is TRBV7-2 and J is TRBJ2-3, with TRBD2 as a possible D gene (5 bases). The source was CD4+ T cells sorted from PBMCs, collected approximately 25 months after vaccination. The DNA for the CDR3 is TGTGCCAGCAGCACTAGGTTCTACTCAACAGATACGCAGTATTTT. Translated: CASSTRFYSTDTQYF.